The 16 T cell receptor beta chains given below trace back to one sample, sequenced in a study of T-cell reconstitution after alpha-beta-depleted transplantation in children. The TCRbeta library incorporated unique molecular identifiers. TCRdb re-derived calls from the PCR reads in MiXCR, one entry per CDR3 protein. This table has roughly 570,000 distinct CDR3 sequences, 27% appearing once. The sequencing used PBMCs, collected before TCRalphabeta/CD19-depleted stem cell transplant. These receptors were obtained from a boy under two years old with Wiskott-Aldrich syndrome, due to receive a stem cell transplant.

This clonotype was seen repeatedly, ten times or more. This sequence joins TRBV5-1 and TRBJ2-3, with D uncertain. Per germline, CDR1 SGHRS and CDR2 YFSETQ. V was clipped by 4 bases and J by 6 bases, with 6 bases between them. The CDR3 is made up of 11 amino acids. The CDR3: CASSTADTQYF. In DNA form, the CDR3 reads TGCGCCAGCAGCACTGCTGATACGCAGTATTTT.

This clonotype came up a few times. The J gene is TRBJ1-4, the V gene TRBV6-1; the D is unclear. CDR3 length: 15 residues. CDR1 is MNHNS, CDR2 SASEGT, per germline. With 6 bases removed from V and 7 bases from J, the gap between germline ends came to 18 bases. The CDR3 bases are TGTGCCAGCAGCACCGCCGGATTAAGAGGTGAAAAACTGTTTTTT. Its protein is CASSTAGLRGEKLFF.

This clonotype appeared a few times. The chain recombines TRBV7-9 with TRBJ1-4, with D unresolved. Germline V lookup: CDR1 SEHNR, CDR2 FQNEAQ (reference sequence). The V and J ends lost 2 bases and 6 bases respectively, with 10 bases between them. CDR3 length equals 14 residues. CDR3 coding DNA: TGTGCCAGCAGCTTACAACCGGGCCATGAAAAACTGTTTTTT. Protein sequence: CASSLQPGHEKLFF.

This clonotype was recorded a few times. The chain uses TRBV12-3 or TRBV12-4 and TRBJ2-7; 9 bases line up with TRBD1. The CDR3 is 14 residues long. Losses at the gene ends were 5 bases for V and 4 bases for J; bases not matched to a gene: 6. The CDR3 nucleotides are TGTGCCAGCAGTAGGCACAGGGGGCGGTACGAGCAGTACTTC. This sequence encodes CASSRHRGRYEQYF.

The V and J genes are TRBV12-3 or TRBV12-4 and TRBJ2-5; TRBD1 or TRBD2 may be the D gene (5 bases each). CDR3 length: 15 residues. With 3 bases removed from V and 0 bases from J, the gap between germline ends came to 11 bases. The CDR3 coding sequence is TGTGCCAGCAGTTTCCTGGGACCCAACCAAGAGACCCAGTACTTC. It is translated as CASSFLGPNQETQYF.

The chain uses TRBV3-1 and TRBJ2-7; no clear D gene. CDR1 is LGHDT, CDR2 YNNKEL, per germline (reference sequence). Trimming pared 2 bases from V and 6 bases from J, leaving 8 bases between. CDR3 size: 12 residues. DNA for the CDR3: TGTGCCAGCAGCCAATCCTCCACCGAGCAGTACTTC. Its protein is CASSQSSTEQYF.

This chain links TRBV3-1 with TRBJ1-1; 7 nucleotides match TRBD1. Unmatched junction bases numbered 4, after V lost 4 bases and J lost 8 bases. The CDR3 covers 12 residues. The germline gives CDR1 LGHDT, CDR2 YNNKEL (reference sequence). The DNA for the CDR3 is TGTGCCAGCAGCCTTTGGGGACAGGAAGCTTTCTTT. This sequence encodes CASSLWGQEAFF.

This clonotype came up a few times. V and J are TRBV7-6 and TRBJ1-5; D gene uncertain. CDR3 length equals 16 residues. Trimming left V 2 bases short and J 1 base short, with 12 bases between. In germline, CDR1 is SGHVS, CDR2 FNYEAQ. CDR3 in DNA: TGTGCCAGCAGCTTAAAAACCCGTTGGAGCAATCAGCCCCAGCATTTT. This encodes CASSLKTRWSNQPQHF.

In DNA form, the CDR3 reads TGCGCCAGCAGCTCCGGGACTAGCGCCCAAGAGACCCAGTACTTC. Translation gives CASSSGTSAQETQYF. The gene calls are TRBV5-1 and TRBJ2-5, with 10 bases fitting TRBD2. Looked up from germline, CDR1 is SGHRS and CDR2 is YFSETQ. Trimming at V came to 3 bases and at J to 1 base, leaving 3 bases not matched to a gene. This CDR3 is 15 amino acids long.

As DNA, the CDR3 is TGTGCCACCAGCAGAGGGGACAGGGGGCATTATTATGAGCAGTTCTTC. The encoded protein is CATSRGDRGHYYEQFF. V gene TRBV15 combines with J gene TRBJ2-1; 12 bases fit TRBD1. Trimming removed 1 base from V and 8 bases from J; junction bases left unmatched: 6. This CDR3 has 16 residues. Germline CDR1 LNHNV, CDR2 YYDKDF (reference sequence).

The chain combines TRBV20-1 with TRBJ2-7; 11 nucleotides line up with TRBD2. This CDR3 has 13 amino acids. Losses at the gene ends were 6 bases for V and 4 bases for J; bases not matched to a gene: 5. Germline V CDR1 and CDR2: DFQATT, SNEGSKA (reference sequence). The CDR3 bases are TGCAGTGCAGCGGGACTAGCGGTATACGAGCAGTACTTC. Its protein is CSAAGLAVYEQYF.

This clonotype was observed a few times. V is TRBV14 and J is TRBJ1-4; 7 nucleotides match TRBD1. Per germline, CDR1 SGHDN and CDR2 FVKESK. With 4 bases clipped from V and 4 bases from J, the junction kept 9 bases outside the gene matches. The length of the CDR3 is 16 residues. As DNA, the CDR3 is TGTGCCAGCAGCCGAGGGGCGGGACAGCATAATGAAAAACTGTTTTTT. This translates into CASSRGAGQHNEKLFF. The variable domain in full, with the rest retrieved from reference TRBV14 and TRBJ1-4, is EAGVTQFPSHSVIEKGQTVTLRCDPISGHDNLYWYRRVMGKEIKFLLHFVKESKQDESGMPNNRFLAERTGGTYSTLKVQPAELEDSGVYFCASSRGAGQHNEKLFFGSGTQLSVL.

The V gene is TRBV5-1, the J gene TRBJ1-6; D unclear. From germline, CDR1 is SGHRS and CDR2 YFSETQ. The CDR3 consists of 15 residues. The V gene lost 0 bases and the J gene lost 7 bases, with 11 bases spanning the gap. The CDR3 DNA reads TGCGCCAGCAGCTTGGCTTCCTTGATGAATTCACCCCTCCACTTT. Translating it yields CASSLASLMNSPLHF.

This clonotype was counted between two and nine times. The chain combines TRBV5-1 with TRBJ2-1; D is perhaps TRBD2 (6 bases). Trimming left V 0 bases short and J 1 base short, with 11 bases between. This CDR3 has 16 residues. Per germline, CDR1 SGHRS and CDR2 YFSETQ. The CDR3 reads CASSLDGGTSYNEQFF. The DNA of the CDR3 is TGCGCCAGCAGCTTGGATGGCGGGACTTCCTACAATGAGCAGTTCTTC.

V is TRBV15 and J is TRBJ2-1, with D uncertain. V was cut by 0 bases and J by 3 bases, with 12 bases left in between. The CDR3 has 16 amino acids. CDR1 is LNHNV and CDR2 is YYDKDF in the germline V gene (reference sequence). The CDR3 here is CATSRELRLNYNEQFF. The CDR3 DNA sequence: TGTGCCACCAGCAGAGAGTTGAGACTTAACTACAATGAGCAGTTCTTC.

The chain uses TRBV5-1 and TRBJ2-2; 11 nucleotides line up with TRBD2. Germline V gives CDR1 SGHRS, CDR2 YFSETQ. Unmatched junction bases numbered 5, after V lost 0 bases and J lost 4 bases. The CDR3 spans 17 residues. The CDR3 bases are TGCGCCAGCAGCTTGGCCGGGACTAGCGGTCCCACCGGGGAGCTGTTTTTT. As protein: CASSLAGTSGPTGELFF. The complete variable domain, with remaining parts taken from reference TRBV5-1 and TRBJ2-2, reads KAGVTQTPRYLIKTRGQQVTLSCSPISGHRSVSWYQQTPGQGLQFLFEYFSETQRNKGNFPGRFSGRQFSNSRSEMNVSTLELGDSALYLCASSLAGTSGPTGELFFGEGSRLTVL.